A selection of T cell receptor beta chains follows, all from one sample in a study of blood T cell repertoires in COVID-19. Generated by immunoSEQ multiplex PCR, the TCRdb table keeps only in-frame clones and is missing some. The sample includes 200,000 to 300,000 clones, 84% of them seen just once. Sequencing input: peripheral blood. The receptors derive from a man in his forties or fifties with acute or convalescent COVID-19. The CDR3 runs from the conserved cysteine through the conserved F or W. A D gene is named only where the DNA matches it firmly. Only part of the rows carry a size: once, few, many, or a class if the clone is expanded.

TRBV7-8,TRBD1,NA,TRBJ1-5,TGTGCCAGCAGCCGTGACAGGGGTCAGCCCCAGCATTTT,CASSRDRGQPQHF
TRBV7-9,NA,NA,TRBJ2-1,TGTGCCAGCAGCTTCCCGGAGGAAGGGCATGAGCAGTTCTTC,CASSFPEEGHEQFF
TRBV6-5,NA,NA,TRBJ2-3,TGTGCCAGCAGGCAAATAGCGGAGAGCACAGATACGCAGTATTTT,CASRQIAESTDTQYF
TRBV5-1,NA,once,TRBJ2-5,TGCGCCAGCAGCTTGGTAGGTCGAGCGGAAGAGACCCAGTACTTC,CASSLVGRAEETQYF
TRBV9,NA,NA,TRBJ1-4,TGTGCCAGCAGCCCGAGAGGGAAGGGGGCAACTAATGAAAAACTGTTTTTT,CASSPRGKGATNEKLFF
TRBV3-1/TRBV3-2,TRBD1,NA,TRBJ1-5,TGTGCCAGCAGCCAAACAGGGGATCGCAATCAGCCCCAGCATTTT,CASSQTGDRNQPQHF
TRBV6-6,TRBD1,NA,TRBJ1-4,TGTGCCAGCAACGAACTGGGACAGTTCAATGAAAAACTGTTTTTT,CASNELGQFNEKLFF
TRBV28,NA,NA,TRBJ1-5,TGTGCCAGCAGCTACAATCAGCCCCAGCATTTT,CASSYNQPQHF
TRBV4-2,NA,NA,TRBJ2-1,TGTGCCAGCAGCCCCTGGTTGGGAGGTAGTGAGCAGTTCTTC,CASSPWLGGSEQFF
TRBV30,TRBD1,NA,TRBJ1-5,TGTGCCTGGAGTACGGGACAGGGTCGGAGCAATCAGCCCCAGCATTTT,CAWSTGQGRSNQPQHF
TRBV11-2,NA,NA,TRBJ2-5,TGTGCCAGCAGCTTAGTTGAGGCTAGCGAGCGCCAAGAGACCCAGTACTTC,CASSLVEASERQETQYF
TRBV7-9,TRBD1,NA,TRBJ2-3,TGTGCCAGCAGCTTAGTGGGACAGTCTAGCACAGATACGCAGTATTTT,CASSLVGQSSTDTQYF
TRBV28,NA,NA,TRBJ1-3,TGTGCCAGCAGTTTATCCGGGAGCTCTGGAAACACCATATATTTT,CASSLSGSSGNTIYF
TRBV2,NA,NA,TRBJ2-7,TGTGCCAGCAGGGGCCCGACGGCCGGCTACGAGCAGTACTTC,CASRGPTAGYEQYF
TRBV10-3,TRBD1,NA,TRBJ1-3,TGTGCCATCAGCGCCGCGACAGGGAACGGGGAGAACTCTGGAAACACCATATATTTT,CAISAATGNGENSGNTIYF
TRBV21-1,NA,NA,TRBJ2-7,TGTGCCAGCAGCAAAGAGGCACAGGGGAGCAACGAGCAGTACTTC,CASSKEAQGSNEQYF
TRBV9,TRBD1,NA,TRBJ2-7,TGTGCCAGCAGCTTCGGAAGGACAGGGGGCTACGAGCAGTACTTC,CASSFGRTGGYEQYF
TRBV30,TRBD1,NA,TRBJ1-5,TGTGCCTGTCATACAGGGGATCAGCCCCAGCATTTT,CACHTGDQPQHF
TRBV13,NA,NA,TRBJ2-3,TGTGCCAGCAGCTTAGGCCGTGGACTAAACACAGATACGCAGTATTTT,CASSLGRGLNTDTQYF
TRBV30,NA,few,TRBJ1-3,TGTGCCTGGAGTAACGGAGTCTCTGGAAACACCATATATTTT,CAWSNGVSGNTIYF
TRBV19,NA,NA,TRBJ1-6,TGTGCCAGTAGTTTGGGCTCTGATTCACCCCTCCACTTT,CASSLGSDSPLHF
TRBV5-5,NA,NA,TRBJ2-7,TGTGCCAGCAGAGGTGCCCCCGGGACAAACTACGAGCAGTACTTC,CASRGAPGTNYEQYF
TRBV21-1,NA,NA,TRBJ1-2,TGTGCCAGCAGCAAAGTTGCGGAAAGCAGTAACTATGGCTACACCTTC,CASSKVAESSNYGYTF
TRBV3-1/TRBV3-2,NA,NA,TRBJ1-6,TGTGCCAGCAGCCAAGGACAGGCCGAGGGTTCACCCCTCCACTTT,CASSQGQAEGSPLHF
TRBV7-9,TRBD1,NA,TRBJ1-1,TGTGCCAGCAGCTCGGGACAGGGCTGGACTGAAGCTTTCTTT,CASSSGQGWTEAFF
TRBV10-3,NA,NA,TRBJ1-1,TGTGCCATCAGTTTCAGGGGGAACACTGAAGCTTTCTTT,CAISFRGNTEAFF
TRBV19,TRBD1,NA,TRBJ1-1,TGTGCCAGTGGAAAACCCGGGACAGAGAACACTGAAGCTTTCTTT,CASGKPGTENTEAFF
TRBV6-6,TRBD1,NA,TRBJ2-7,TGTGCCAGCGGGGGTGGACAGGGAATTTACGAGCAGTACTTC,CASGGGQGIYEQYF
TRBV6-5,TRBD1,NA,TRBJ1-5,TGTGCCAGCAGGGCGACGGGACAGGACAATCAGCCCCAGCATTTT,CASRATGQDNQPQHF
TRBV7-9,NA,NA,TRBJ2-7,TGTGCCAGCAGCTTAAAGGGGATCTACGAGCAGTACTTC,CASSLKGIYEQYF
TRBV6-2/TRBV6-3,TRBD1,few,TRBJ1-6,TGTGCCAGCAGCACAACAGGGGAAGGTTCACCCCTCCACTTT,CASSTTGEGSPLHF
TRBV10-2,TRBD1,once,TRBJ1-2,TGCGCCAGCACTGAACAGGGGTATGGAGGCTACACCTTC,CASTEQGYGGYTF
TRBV5-1,TRBD1,NA,TRBJ2-5,TGCGCCAGCAGCACGGGGACAGGGGGCATAAGGGAGACCCAGTACTTC,CASSTGTGGIRETQYF
TRBV15,TRBD2,NA,TRBJ2-1,TGTGCCACCAGCAGGCGGGCATCGGGACTAGCGGGTGACAATGAGCAGTTCTTC,CATSRRASGLAGDNEQFF
TRBV7-2,NA,NA,TRBJ2-7,TGTGCCAGCAGCTCCCGGTCAGGGGGGCTCGAGCAGTACTTC,CASSSRSGGLEQYF
TRBV3-1/TRBV3-2,TRBD1,NA,TRBJ1-5,TGTGCCAGCAGCCAATGGCAGGGGGGCCAGCCCCAGCATTTT,CASSQWQGGQPQHF
TRBV5-1,TRBD1,NA,TRBJ1-2,TGCGCCAGCAGCCGACAGGGGGATAACTATGGCTACACCTTC,CASSRQGDNYGYTF
TRBV29-1,TRBD2,NA,TRBJ2-3,TGCAGCGTTGAAGCTTTAGGGTCTAGCGGGCCCGACACAGATACGCAGTATTTT,CSVEALGSSGPDTDTQYF
TRBV11-2,NA,few,TRBJ2-7,TGTGCCAGCAGCTTCAGTTTAGGGTCCAAGGGGACCTACGAGCAGTACTTC,CASSFSLGSKGTYEQYF
TRBV9,TRBD1,NA,TRBJ1-6,TGTGCCAGCAGCGCCCAGGGACAGAGTAATTCACCCCTCCACTTT,CASSAQGQSNSPLHF
TRBV5-1,TRBD2,NA,TRBJ2-1,TGCGCCAGCAGCTCCGGGACTAGCGGGGGGTACAATGAGCAGTTCTTC,CASSSGTSGGYNEQFF
TRBV6-1,NA,NA,TRBJ1-3,TGTACCATCAAGACACACTCTGGAAACACCATATATTTT,CTIKTHSGNTIYF
TRBV9,NA,NA,TRBJ2-7,TGTGCCAGCAGCCCGACCTGGGGGGAGTACGAGCAGTACTTC,CASSPTWGEYEQYF
TRBV7-8,TRBD1,NA,TRBJ2-4,TGTGCCAGCAGCTCCCAGACAGGGAGCCGCGATCAGTACTTC,CASSSQTGSRDQYF
TRBV3-1/TRBV3-2,NA,NA,TRBJ2-7,TGTGCCAGCAAACTCGGACAGTCCTACGAGCAGTACTTC,CASKLGQSYEQYF
TRBV11-2,TRBD1,NA,TRBJ1-1,TGTGCCAGCAGCCCAAGGGACAGGAACACTGAAGCTTTCTTT,CASSPRDRNTEAFF
TRBV28,NA,many,TRBJ2-1,TGTGCCAGCAGTTCGGTGGAGGGAATCTACAATGAGCAGTTCTTC,CASSSVEGIYNEQFF
TRBV7-8,NA,NA,TRBJ1-3,TGTGCCAGCAGCGGGTTTACAGTCGACTCTGGAAACACCATATATTTT,CASSGFTVDSGNTIYF
TRBV11-2,NA,NA,TRBJ2-3,TGTGCCAGCAGCTTATCTAGGGGTGATACGCAGTATTTT,CASSLSRGDTQYF
TRBV18,TRBD1,NA,TRBJ2-7,TGTGCCAGCTCACCACCCGAGACAGGGGGCTACGAGCAGTACTTC,CASSPPETGGYEQYF
TRBV4-1,NA,NA,TRBJ1-2,TGCGCCAGCAGCCAAGGTGACAAGGTTTATGGCTACACCTTC,CASSQGDKVYGYTF
TRBV28,TRBD1,NA,TRBJ1-5,TGTGCCAGCAGTTTAAGGGACAGGGGCCGAAATAGCAATCAGCCCCAGCATTTT,CASSLRDRGRNSNQPQHF
TRBV3-1/TRBV3-2,NA,NA,TRBJ2-1,TGTGCCAGCAGCCAAGATCTCGCGAAGGGGGAGTTCTTC,CASSQDLAKGEFF
TRBV10-3,TRBD1,few,TRBJ1-3,TGTGCCATCAGGCAGCAGGGGGCTGGAAACACCATATATTTT,CAIRQQGAGNTIYF
TRBV10-3,NA,once,TRBJ1-5,TGTGCCACCGCCGACCAGGAAGGCAATCAGCCCCAGCATTTT,CATADQEGNQPQHF